This TCR beta chain was identified in a study of cytomegalovirus exposure and HLA in healthy donors. Study-level results: Per a later analysis, HLA-associated TCR beta chains showed more clonal expansion than other, equally common TCR beta chains.

The PCR ran on 60 Vbeta and 13 Jbeta primers. Sequenced by immunoSEQ multiplex PCR; TCRdb stores in-frame clones only, minus some. The repertoire holds 100,000 to 150,000 clones, 78% seen once, with about a tenth in the top ten. In germline, CDR1 is MNHNY, CDR2 SVGAGI (reference sequence). V was pared by 2 bases and J by 7 bases, with 8 bases of the junction left unmatched. The CDR3 is 16 amino acids. A remark on this clone: The antigen is unknown.

Source material: PBMCs. This TCR derives from a man aged 25 to 40 in good health and CMV-seropositive. The J gene is TRBJ2-7, the V gene TRBV6-6, with 13 bases matching TRBD2. CDR3 region: CASSYPSGTSGNEQYF. The CDR3 nucleotides are TGTGCCAGCAGTTACCCCTCCGGGACTAGCGGGAATGAGCAGTACTTC.